Listed below are T cell receptor beta chains from one sample, sequenced in a study of blood T cell repertoires in COVID-19. Clones were sequenced by immunoSEQ multiplex PCR, and TCRdb holds only the in-frame ones, with some missing. The repertoire holds 200,000 to 250,000 clones, about 88% seen once, with more than 0.75% in the top ten. What was sequenced was peripheral blood. The receptor source for this set is a man aged 40-49 years with acute or convalescent COVID-19. The CDR3 runs from the conserved cysteine through the conserved F or W. Fields, in order: J gene, D gene, clone size, V gene, CDR3 protein, CDR3 DNA. A D gene is named only where the DNA matches it firmly. The size field is filled for only some rows; it gives once, few, many or a size class.

>TRBJ2-6|-|-|TRBV7-8
CASSLFGDFPNSGANVLTF
TGTGCCAGCAGCTTATTCGGGGATTTTCCGAACTCTGGGGCCAACGTCCTGACTTTC
>TRBJ2-3|-|-|TRBV20-1
CSASNAAITDTQYF
TGCAGTGCTAGTAATGCGGCTATCACAGATACGCAGTATTTT
>TRBJ1-2|-|once|TRBV27
CASSLTRSGVGYTF
TGTGCCAGCAGTTTAACTCGTTCAGGGGTCGGCTACACCTTC
>TRBJ1-5|TRBD1|-|TRBV27
CASSSGRGKGQPQHF
TGTGCCAGCAGTTCGGGCAGGGGGAAGGGGCAGCCCCAGCATTTT
>TRBJ1-2|-|-|TRBV27
CASSFRRRRNYGYTF
TGTGCCAGCAGTTTTAGAAGGAGGCGAAACTATGGCTACACCTTC
>TRBJ1-6|TRBD1|-|TRBV2
CASKGEGLRQGANYNSPLHF
TGTGCCAGCAAAGGCGAGGGGTTAAGACAGGGGGCTAACTATAATTCACCCCTCCACTTT
>TRBJ2-5|TRBD1|-|TRBV5-8
CASSNPAGQGGSETQYF
TGTGCCAGCAGCAACCCCGCCGGACAGGGAGGTTCAGAGACCCAGTACTTC
>TRBJ1-2|-|-|TRBV9
CASSVGQGSGYTF
TGTGCCAGCAGCGTAGGGCAGGGGTCGGGCTACACCTTC
>TRBJ1-5|-|-|TRBV6-1
CASKTEVRDQPQHF
TGTGCCAGCAAGACAGAGGTTAGGGATCAGCCCCAGCATTTT
>TRBJ2-7|-|-|TRBV5-1
CASSLVLTQMDSTSYEQYF
TGCGCCAGCAGCTTGGTTTTAACCCAGATGGACAGCACTTCCTACGAGCAGTACTTC
>TRBJ1-2|TRBD1|few|TRBV9
CASSSSMTGGHGYTF
TGTGCCAGCAGCTCAAGTATGACAGGGGGCCATGGCTACACCTTC
>TRBJ2-2|TRBD1|-|TRBV4-2
CASSHPGQGNTGELFF
TGTGCCAGCAGCCACCCGGGACAGGGGAACACCGGGGAGCTGTTTTTT
>TRBJ2-7|-|-|TRBV5-1
CASSGQFNEQYF
TGCGCCAGCAGCGGACAGTTTAACGAGCAGTACTTC
>TRBJ1-1|-|few|TRBV6-2/TRBV6-3
CASSYLATEAFF
TGTGCCAGCAGTTACTTGGCCACTGAAGCTTTCTTT
>TRBJ2-5|TRBD2|-|TRBV14
CASRGLASNQETQYF
TGTGCCAGCCGAGGACTAGCGTCTAACCAAGAGACCCAGTACTTC
>TRBJ2-1|-|-|TRBV6-1
CASSEWATEQFF
TGTGCCAGCAGTGAATGGGCAACTGAGCAGTTCTTC
>TRBJ2-2|TRBD1|-|TRBV19
CASSIGDRAANTGELFF
TGTGCCAGTAGTATAGGAGACAGGGCCGCGAACACCGGGGAGCTGTTTTTT
>TRBJ2-3|-|-|TRBV6-2/TRBV6-3
CASSIRPPDTQYF
TGTGCCAGCAGTATCCGTCCCCCAGATACGCAGTATTTT
>TRBJ2-4|-|-|TRBV3-1/TRBV3-2
CASSQVAAVAKNIQYF
TGTGCCAGCAGCCAAGTAGCGGCCGTAGCCAAAAACATTCAGTACTTC
>TRBJ1-3|-|-|TRBV4-2
CASSRGASGNTIYF
TGTGCCAGCAGCCGTGGGGCCTCTGGAAACACCATATATTTT
>TRBJ1-1|-|-|TRBV12-5
CASGLAPNTEAFF
TGTGCTAGTGGTTTAGCCCCCAACACTGAAGCTTTCTTT
>TRBJ1-2|-|-|TRBV6-5
CASSYALTGTNYGYTF
TGTGCCAGCAGTTACGCCCTCACAGGGACCAACTATGGCTACACCTTC
>TRBJ2-3|TRBD2|-|TRBV5-1
CASSRSGGDTDTQYF
TGCGCCAGCAGCCGTAGCGGGGGGGACACAGATACGCAGTATTTT
>TRBJ2-2|TRBD1|once|TRBV7-9
CASRQTGENTGELFF
TGTGCCAGCAGACAAACAGGGGAGAACACCGGGGAGCTGTTTTTT
>TRBJ1-4|TRBD1|-|TRBV20-1
CSASGRGNEKLFF
TGCAGTGCTAGTGGCAGGGGGAATGAAAAACTGTTTTTT
>TRBJ2-7|-|-|TRBV2
CASTVRQSIGGHYEQYF
TGTGCCAGCACTGTACGACAATCCATAGGCGGACACTACGAGCAGTACTTC
>TRBJ2-5|-|few|TRBV4-1
CASSQDGFMREETQYF
TGCGCCAGCAGCCAAGACGGGTTCATGCGGGAAGAGACCCAGTACTTC
>TRBJ2-1|TRBD2|-|TRBV6-5
CASVLAGGYNEQFF
TGTGCCAGCGTGTTAGCGGGGGGGTACAATGAGCAGTTCTTC
>TRBJ2-4|TRBD1|few|TRBV5-1
CASSPTGVGNIQYF
TGCGCCAGCAGCCCTACAGGGGTTGGGAACATTCAGTACTTC
>TRBJ2-7|TRBD1|-|TRBV7-8
CASSLVQGEVYEQYF
TGTGCCAGCAGCTTAGTACAGGGGGAGGTCTACGAGCAGTACTTC
>TRBJ1-3|-|few|TRBV7-2
CASSLRGQTGNTIYF
TGTGCCAGCAGCTTACGGGGACAAACTGGAAACACCATATATTTT
>TRBJ2-1|-|-|TRBV7-8
CASSPGARGGYNEQFF
TGTGCCAGCAGCCCAGGGGCGAGGGGGGGGTACAATGAGCAGTTCTTC
>TRBJ1-5|-|-|TRBV3-1/TRBV3-2
CASSQDSGNQPQHF
TGTGCCAGCAGCCAAGATTCGGGGAATCAGCCCCAGCATTTT
>TRBJ2-5|-|-|TRBV7-8
CASSLSGYETQYF
TGTGCCAGCAGCTTATCAGGGTACGAGACCCAGTACTTC
>TRBJ1-4|TRBD1|-|TRBV5-6
CASSFTDRGTNEKLFF
TGTGCCAGCAGCTTCACCGACAGGGGAACTAATGAAAAACTGTTTTTT
>TRBJ2-7|TRBD2|-|TRBV5-6
CASSFGAGDYEQYF
TGTGCCAGCAGCTTTGGGGCGGGGGACTACGAGCAGTACTTC
>TRBJ1-3|-|-|TRBV11-2
CASSLLVSGNTIYF
TGTGCCAGCAGCTTACTAGTCTCTGGAAACACCATATATTTT
>TRBJ2-1|TRBD2|-|TRBV4-3
CASSQDLRLAVSYNEQFF
TGCGCCAGCAGCCAAGATCTTAGGCTAGCGGTATCCTACAATGAGCAGTTCTTC
>TRBJ2-1|-|-|TRBV5-1
CASSIRDSSYNEQFF
TGCGCCAGCAGCATCCGGGACTCCTCCTACAATGAGCAGTTCTTC
>TRBJ2-7|-|-|TRBV27
CASSSILMSGINEQYF
TGTGCCAGCAGTTCCATCTTAATGTCGGGGATTAACGAGCAGTACTTC
>TRBJ2-2|TRBD1|-|TRBV18
CASSPGQAGGGELFF
TGTGCCAGCTCACCGGGACAGGCAGGAGGCGGGGAGCTGTTTTTT
>TRBJ1-1|-|few|TRBV2
CASSGTLNKNTEAFF
TGTGCCAGCAGCGGGACACTCAATAAGAACACTGAAGCTTTCTTT
>TRBJ1-2|TRBD1|-|TRBV19
CASIEGQLSYGYTF
TGTGCCAGTATCGAGGGACAGCTTTCATATGGCTACACCTTC
>TRBJ2-2|TRBD1|-|TRBV3-1/TRBV3-2
CASSQERRRTGETGELFF
TGTGCCAGCAGCCAAGAGCGGAGAAGGACAGGGGAAACCGGGGAGCTGTTTTTT
>TRBJ1-1|-|-|TRBV11-1
CASSLVGASSKTEAFF
TGTGCCAGCAGCTTAGTGGGGGCCTCGTCAAAAACTGAAGCTTTCTTT
>TRBJ2-5|-|-|TRBV23-1
CASSRGAPKETQYF
TGCGCCAGCAGTCGAGGAGCACCTAAAGAGACCCAGTACTTC
>TRBJ1-1|-|once|TRBV5-1
CASSLGRQATEAFF
TGCGCCAGCAGCTTGGGTAGGCAGGCCACTGAAGCTTTCTTT
>TRBJ2-6|-|once|TRBV18
CASSPSGSSGANVLTF
TGTGCCAGCTCACCCTCGGGAAGCTCTGGGGCCAACGTCCTGACTTTC
>TRBJ1-1|TRBD1|-|TRBV10-3
CAISEGTGYTEAFF
TGTGCCATCAGTGAAGGGACAGGGTACACTGAAGCTTTCTTT
>TRBJ1-1|-|-|TRBV6-2/TRBV6-3
CASSNQGRLGAFF
TGTGCCAGCAGTAATCAGGGGAGATTAGGCGCTTTCTTT
>TRBJ2-2|-|-|TRBV7-6
CASSHSPSELFF
TGTGCCAGCAGCCACAGTCCCTCGGAGCTGTTTTTT
>TRBJ1-2|-|-|TRBV27
CASSLSRNYGYTF
TGTGCCAGCAGTTTGTCCAGGAACTATGGCTACACCTTC
>TRBJ2-5|-|-|TRBV5-1
CASSPSYTRQETQYF
TGCGCCAGCAGCCCTTCTTACACACGCCAAGAGACCCAGTACTTC
>TRBJ1-3|TRBD1|-|TRBV25-1
CASSIGTASGNTIYF
TGTGCCAGCAGTATAGGGACAGCGTCTGGAAACACCATATATTTT
>TRBJ2-6|-|-|TRBV19
CASIQSAGSGANVLTF
TGTGCCAGTATCCAATCCGCCGGGTCTGGGGCCAACGTCCTGACTTTC